Shown below are 28 T cell receptor beta chains from a single sample sequenced in a study of T cells after yellow fever vaccination. TCRdb re-derived calls from the 5' RACE reads in MiXCR, one entry per CDR3 protein. The table lists some 260,000 distinct CDR3 sequences, around 5.3% of them singletons. This sample comprised CD4+ T cells sorted from PBMCs, obtained on the day of the yellow fever booster vaccination. The origin of the receptors is a man between 18 and 35 years old who received the YFV17D yellow fever vaccine.

The chain is built from TRBV6-5 and TRBJ1-2; D is ambiguous. This CDR3 has 13 residues. CDR1 and CDR2 (germline): MNHEY, SVGAGI. V was cut by 6 bases and J by 8 bases, with 16 bases left in between. The CDR3 region is CASSYPGSRGYTF. CDR3 nucleotides: TGTGCCAGCAGCTATCCAGGAAGTCGGGGCTACACCTTC.

The rearrangement uses TRBV7-2 and TRBJ2-3; D is perhaps TRBD1 (6 bases). Looked up from germline, CDR1 is SGHTA and CDR2 is FQGNSA. V lost 5 bases and J lost 4, with 19 bases in between. This CDR3 region has 16 residues. The CDR3 here is CASSGQGNFIPDTQYF. CDR3 bases: TGTGCCAGCAGCGGGCAGGGGAATTTCATACCAGATACGCAGTATTTT.

This clonotype came up many times. The chain couples TRBV3-1 to TRBJ2-4; D gene ambiguous. CDR1 LGHDT and CDR2 YNNKEL come from the germline V gene (reference sequence). CDR3 length equals 14 residues. Trimming took 1 base from V and 6 from J, leaving 10 bases between them. The DNA for the CDR3 is TGTGCCAGCAGCCAAGGGGCCTGGGCAAACATTCAGTACTTC. As protein: CASSQGAWANIQYF.

This clonotype has only a few counts. The chain couples TRBV7-9 to TRBJ2-1; 8 bases line up with TRBD1. The junction had 11 bases not matched to a gene; V was cut back by 7 bases and J by 6 bases. Germline loops: CDR1 SEHNR, CDR2 FQNEAQ (reference sequence). There are 15 residues in the CDR3. In nucleotides, the CDR3 is TGTGCCAGCATCCCGGACAGGGCTAGGGGCAATGAGCAGTTCTTC. It specifies CASIPDRARGNEQFF.

The sample holds a few counts of this clonotype. The chain couples TRBV7-9 to TRBJ1-5; a weak D match, TRBD1 (5 bases). Trimming took off 4 bases at V and 8 bases at J, with 9 bases between the two ends. This CDR3 contains 12 residues. Germline CDR1 is SEHNR and CDR2 is FQNEAQ (reference sequence). Here the CDR3 reads CASSSRGEPQHF. The CDR3 coding sequence is TGTGCCAGCAGCTCCCGGGGGGAGCCCCAGCATTTT. Together with reference TRBV7-9 and TRBJ1-5, the CDR3 gives the full variable domain: DTGVSQNPRHKITKRGQNVTFRCDPISEHNRLYWYRQTLGQGPEFLTYFQNEAQLEKSRLLSDRFSAERPKGSFSTLEIQRTEQGDSAMYLCASSSRGEPQHFGDGTRLSIL.

The chain joins TRBV7-6 to TRBJ1-1; possibly TRBD1 for D (5 bases). The CDR3 contains 13 residues. CDR1 SGHVS and CDR2 FNYEAQ come from the germline V gene. Deletions cut 6 bases from V and 2 bases from J, with 10 bases between. CDR3 nucleotide sequence: TGTGCCAGCAGGCAGGGACGAAACACTGAAGCTTTCTTT. This gives the protein CASRQGRNTEAFF.

This clonotype was detected only a few times. The rearrangement uses TRBV4-3 and TRBJ1-2; 8 bases match TRBD1. The germline V gene encodes CDR1 LGHNA and CDR2 YSLEER. CDR3 length: 20 residues. The ends lost 1 base at V and 2 bases at J; junction bases unmatched: 18. CDR3 in DNA: TGCGCCAGCAGCCAAGGAGGCCTGGGAGGGGACAGGCGACAAAACTATGGCTACACCTTC. Translation gives CASSQGGLGGDRRQNYGYTF.

This clonotype was detected only a few times. The rearrangement links TRBV2 to TRBJ1-2; 8 nucleotides agree with TRBD1. CDR1 and CDR2 (germline): SNHLY, FYNNEI. J gave up 2 bases and V 8 bases, and 10 bases lay outside the gene matches. CDR3 length: 15 amino acids. In DNA form, the CDR3 reads TGTGCCAGCCTCGGACAGGGCAAGATCAACTATGGCTACACCTTC. Protein product: CASLGQGKINYGYTF.

A few counts support this clonotype. The rearrangement uses TRBV18 and TRBJ1-2; D is possibly TRBD1 (5 bases). Germline V gene data show CDR1 as KGHSH and CDR2 as LQKENI. CDR3 length equals 14 residues. V was trimmed by 2 bases and J by 4 bases, leaving 11 bases between them. CDR3 sequence reads: CASSPWAGVYGYTF. The DNA for the CDR3 is TGTGCCAGCTCACCATGGGCGGGGGTCTATGGCTACACCTTC.

As for this clonotype: The germline gene is not matched at one end of the junction; a read error may be the cause. J is TRBJ2-3 and V is TRBV4-2, with 7 bases aligning to TRBD1. The CDR3 sequence is 15 residues long. Germline V gives CDR1 LGHNA, CDR2 YNFKEQ. The CDR3 nucleotides read TGTGCCAGCAGTCTCGGGGACCGAGGGACAGATACGCACTATTTT. Protein product: CASSLGDRGTDTHYF.

The sample holds many counts of this clonotype. V is TRBV18 and J is TRBJ1-5, with a tentative D call TRBD1 (6 bases). The CDR3 spans 15 residues. The ends were cut back, 3 bases at V and 5 bases at J, with 14 bases in the middle. Germline CDR1 and CDR2: KGHSH and LQKENI. The CDR3 sequence is CASSPPNKGDQPQHF. DNA of the CDR3: TGTGCCAGCTCACCCCCTAACAAGGGGGATCAGCCCCAGCATTTT. The whole variable domain, remainder taken from reference TRBV18 and TRBJ1-5, is NAGVMQNPRHLVRRRGQEARLRCSPMKGHSHVYWYRQLPEEGLKFMVYLQKENIIDESGMPKERFSAEFPKEGPSILRIQQVVRGDSAAYFCASSPPNKGDQPQHFGDGTRLSIL.

This clonotype appeared a few times. The chain carries TRBV5-4 and TRBJ2-1, with 9 bases identical to TRBD2. Germline lookup yields CDR1 SGHNT and CDR2 YYREEE (reference sequence). This CDR3 is 19 amino acids long. Trimming cost V 1 base and J 2 bases; bases outside gene matches: 13. The DNA for the CDR3 is TGTGCCAGCAGCTTGCTCGGTAGCGGGGGCCCCCTCGCCTACAATGAGCAGTTCTTC. Translating it yields CASSLLGSGGPLAYNEQFF.

This clonotype came up many times. This chain connects TRBV12-3 or TRBV12-4 to TRBJ2-2; TRBD1 is a possible D gene (5 bases). V was clipped by 2 bases and J by 1 base, with 5 bases between them. CDR3 length: 14 amino acids. For the CDR3, the DNA is TGTGCCAGCAGTTTACAGGGGAACACCGGGGAGCTGTTTTTT. Translation: CASSLQGNTGELFF.

V and J are TRBV12-3 or TRBV12-4 and TRBJ2-1; TRBD1 aligns across 12 bases. This CDR3 has 11 amino acids. J gave up 15 bases and V 6 bases, and 3 bases lay outside the gene matches. The CDR3 spells CASSRDRGLFF. The CDR3 DNA reads TGTGCCAGCAGCCGGGACAGGGGGCTGTTCTTC.

J is TRBJ2-5 and V is TRBV27, with TRBD2 matching 13 bases. The CDR3 runs 14 residues. Germline V gene lookup returns CDR1 MNHEY and CDR2 SMNVEV (reference sequence). Trimming cost V 6 bases and J 4 bases; bases outside gene matches: 2. CDR3 sequence reads: CASRRTSGRETQYF. CDR3 DNA: TGTGCCAGCAGACGGACTAGCGGGAGAGAGACCCAGTACTTC.

This clonotype appeared many times. The chain carries TRBV5-1 and TRBJ2-1; D may be TRBD2 (6 bases). The CDR3 has 13 residues. Trimming stripped 4 bases from V and 4 bases from J, with 9 bases between. Per the germline V gene, CDR1 is SGHRS and CDR2 is YFSETQ. CDR3 sequence: CASSLGTYNEQFF. The DNA for the CDR3 is TGCGCCAGCAGCCTGGGGACTTACAATGAGCAGTTCTTC.

This clonotype was recorded at least ten times. The rearrangement links TRBV7-3 to TRBJ2-2; perhaps TRBD2 as D (5 bases). Germline CDR1 SGHTA, CDR2 FQGTGA. The CDR3 is 14 residues long. Trimming removed 5 bases from V and 5 bases from J, with 12 bases in between. CDR3 in amino acids: CASSPSWETGELFF. CDR3 nucleotides: TGTGCCAGCAGCCCTAGCTGGGAGACCGGGGAGCTGTTTTTT.

This chain uses TRBV6-6 with TRBJ1-6; D gene uncertain. Trimming took off 6 bases at V and 0 bases at J, with 12 bases between the two ends. Germline CDR1 MNHNY, CDR2 SVGAGI (reference sequence). The CDR3 runs to 16 residues. CDR3 residues: CASRFSTSSYNSPLHF. Here the CDR3 DNA reads TGTGCCAGCAGATTTTCTACTAGCTCCTATAATTCACCCCTCCACTTT.

As DNA, the CDR3 is TGTGCCAGCAGTTTAAGGCGCTTAGATACGCAGTATTTT. Its protein product is CASSLRRLDTQYF. The chain combines TRBV12-3 or TRBV12-4 with TRBJ2-3; D unresolved. This CDR3 spans 13 amino acids. The germline V and J ends were trimmed by 2 bases and 5 bases, with 8 bases remaining between them.

This clonotype was recorded many times. CDR3 sequence reads: CASSPSGYEQFF. The CDR3 DNA is TGTGCCAGCAGTCCGAGCGGCTATGAGCAGTTCTTC. The rearrangement links TRBV28 to TRBJ2-1, with D perhaps TRBD2 (5 bases). Trimming pared 5 bases from V and 8 bases from J, leaving 10 bases between. This CDR3 has 12 residues. CDR1 and CDR2 (germline): MDHEN, SYDVKM. The complete variable domain, with remaining parts taken from reference TRBV28 and TRBJ2-1, reads DVKVTQSSRYLVKRTGEKVFLECVQDMDHENMFWYRQDPGLGLRLIYFSYDVKMKEKGDIPEGYSVSREKKERFSLILESASTNQTSMYLCASSPSGYEQFFGPGTRLTVL.

The chain couples TRBV4-2 to TRBJ2-1, with D hard to call. V lost 1 base and J lost 0, with 1 base in between. Germline assignment: CDR1 LGHNA and CDR2 YNFKEQ. The CDR3 loop spans 13 amino acids. The CDR3 loop reads CASSQVSYNEQFF. CDR3 bases: TGTGCCAGCAGCCAAGTCTCCTACAATGAGCAGTTCTTC.

This clonotype was seen more than once but under ten times. The chain has TRBV5-1 and TRBJ2-1, with D unresolved. CDR3 size: 13 residues. In germline, CDR1 is SGHRS, CDR2 YFSETQ. Trimming stripped 3 bases from V and 10 bases from J, with 14 bases between. CDR3 protein: CASSSRNLEEQFF. CDR3 DNA sequence: TGCGCCAGCAGCTCCAGGAACTTGGAAGAGCAGTTCTTC.

This clonotype was found a few times. The rearrangement joins TRBV7-2 to TRBJ2-1; no clear D. Trimming took 1 base from V and 8 from J, leaving 12 bases between them. Germline CDR1 reads SGHTA; CDR2 reads FQGNSA. The CDR3 spans 14 residues. The CDR3 loop is CASSLVGGDDEQFF. CDR3 DNA: TGTGCCAGCAGCTTAGTGGGCGGTGACGATGAGCAGTTCTTC.

This clonotype was seen a few times. This rearrangement joins TRBV30 to TRBJ1-4; 7 bases are a match to TRBD1. Germline trimming cut 6 bases from V and 5 bases from J; bases unmatched to any gene: 6. CDR1 and CDR2 from the germline V gene are GTSNPN and SVGIG (reference sequence). This CDR3 spans 13 amino acids. The CDR3 region has the DNA TGTGCCTGCAACAGGGGATCGAATGAAAAACTGTTTTTT. Translation gives CACNRGSNEKLFF.

This clonotype came up many times. V and J are TRBV5-4 and TRBJ1-1; a weak D match, TRBD1 (6 bases). The V end was cut by 4 bases, the J end by 6 bases, with 16 bases between. The CDR3 totals 14 residues. Germline assignment: CDR1 SGHNT and CDR2 YYREEE (reference sequence). CDR3 in amino acids: CASSQQGRFAEAFF. The CDR3 coding sequence is TGTGCCAGCAGCCAACAGGGACGGTTCGCTGAAGCTTTCTTT.

The rearrangement links TRBV6-6 to TRBJ1-1, with D tentatively TRBD1 (5 bases). There are 15 residues in the CDR3. V lost 6 bases to trimming and J lost 2 bases, with 16 bases between them. Germline values: CDR1 MNHNY, CDR2 SVGAGI (reference sequence). CDR3 in amino acids: CASRPPGTANTEAFF. In DNA form, the CDR3 reads TGTGCCAGCAGACCCCCCGGGACGGCCAACACTGAAGCTTTCTTT.

This clonotype turned up a few times. V usage is TRBV4-3 and J usage is TRBJ2-7; D might be TRBD2 (6 bases). There are 16 residues in the CDR3. Between the trimmed V and J ends, which lost 4 bases and 2 bases, there was a span of 18 bases. Looked up from germline, CDR1 is LGHNA and CDR2 is YSLEER. CDR3: CASSLHPGTYTYEQYF. Here the CDR3 DNA reads TGCGCCAGCAGCCTCCATCCCGGGACTTACACCTACGAGCAGTACTTC.

The J gene is TRBJ1-1, the V gene TRBV29-1; TRBD1 is a possible D gene (6 bases). This CDR3 has 11 residues. Per germline, CDR1 SQVTM and CDR2 ANQGSEA. V shed 6 bases and J shed 1 base, with 6 bases lying between them. This CDR3 is CSVQGNTEAFF. The DNA for the CDR3 is TGCAGCGTACAGGGGAACACTGAAGCTTTCTTT.